These T cell receptor beta chains were read from a single sample in a study of T cell repertoires in ileal Crohn's disease. The data were produced by immunoSEQ multiplex PCR, yet TCRdb's version contains in-frame clones alone and is incomplete. The data show 25,000 to 35,000 clones, around 80% seen once. Sequencing was carried out using ileal tissue. Receptors originate from an adult with Crohn's disease. Each CDR3 is given with its conserved first and last residue. A D gene is named only where the DNA matches it firmly. Only part of the rows carry a size: once, few, many, or a class if the clone is expanded.

>TRBV9|.|.|15|TRBJ2-7
TGTGCCAGCAGCGTGAACGACAGGATCTCCTACGAGCAGTACTTC
CASSVNDRISYEQYF
>TRBV18|.|.|15|TRBJ1-6
TGTGCCAGCTCACCACCAGGTGGGCGCAATTCACCCCTCCACTTT
CASSPPGGRNSPLHF
>TRBV6-6|few|TRBD1|15|TRBJ1-5
TGTGCCAGCAGCCGGCCCGGGACAGAGAATCAGCCCCAGCATTTT
CASSRPGTENQPQHF
>TRBV5-1|.|TRBD1|16|TRBJ2-5
TGCGCCAGCAGCAAGGGGACAGGGGGCGCGGAAGAGACCCAGTACTTC
CASSKGTGGAEETQYF
>TRBV6-5|once|TRBD1|15|TRBJ1-2
TGTGCCAGCAGTTACTCGAACAGGGGGAGGTATGGCTACACCTTC
CASSYSNRGRYGYTF
>TRBV12-5|.|TRBD1|11|TRBJ1-1
TGTGCTAGTGCCTTGACAGGGCGGGCTTTCTTT
CASALTGRAFF
>TRBV19|.|.|15|TRBJ1-2
TGTGCCAGTAGTTGGGGGCGACCTAATCACTATGGCTACACCTTC
CASSWGRPNHYGYTF
>TRBV2|.|.|14|TRBJ2-7
TGTGCCAGCAGGCGTGGCGGGGCCCCCGACGAGCAGTACTTC
CASRRGGAPDEQYF
>TRBV19|few|.|13|TRBJ1-2
TGTGCCAGTAGTATGGTCGAGGAAGGAGGCTACACCTTC
CASSMVEEGGYTF
>TRBV6-6|.|.|12|TRBJ2-2
TGTGCCAGCAGGAGTATGAACGGGGAGCTGTTTTTT
CASRSMNGELFF
>TRBV27|.|TRBD2|14|TRBJ2-7
TGTGCCAGCAGGGGACTAGCGGGGGCCCGCGAGCAGTACTTC
CASRGLAGAREQYF
>TRBV4-1|.|TRBD1|16|TRBJ1-6
TGCGCCAGCAGCTATGGACAGGGGCTGCGGAATTCACCCCTCCACTTT
CASSYGQGLRNSPLHF
>TRBV20-1|.|.|11|TRBJ1-2
TGCAGTGCTACCCAGAACTATGGCTACACCTTC
CSATQNYGYTF
>TRBV29-1|.|.|13|TRBJ1-2
TGCAGCGTTGAGTCCAGGTCAGGCTATGGCTACACCTTC
CSVESRSGYGYTF
>TRBV18|.|TRBD1|14|TRBJ2-5
TGTGCCAGCTCACCAGTACAGGGGCAAAGGACCCAGTACTTC
CASSPVQGQRTQYF
>TRBV6-1|.|.|13|TRBJ1-2
TGTGCCAGCAGCCTACAGGGATTTAGTGGCTACACCTTC
CASSLQGFSGYTF
>TRBV5-4|.|TRBD1|15|TRBJ1-6
TGTGCCAGCAGCGTTCAGGGGGCCTATAATTCACCCCTCCACTTT
CASSVQGAYNSPLHF
>TRBV2|.|.|15|TRBJ2-7
TGTGCCAGCAGTGAACGACTTAGTTCCTCCTACGAGCAGTACTTC
CASSERLSSSYEQYF
>TRBV7-2|.|.|14|TRBJ1-5
TGTGCCAGCAGCTCCCGAGGGGGGGGTCAGCCCCAGCATTTT
CASSSRGGGQPQHF
>TRBV18|few|.|14|TRBJ2-5
TGTGCCAGCTCACCCCGGAGTAGCCAAGAGACCCAGTACTTC
CASSPRSSQETQYF
>TRBV6-5|.|.|14|TRBJ1-1
TGTGCCAGCAGTTACTCAACTAAGAGCACTGAAGCTTTCTTT
CASSYSTKSTEAFF
>TRBV9|few|TRBD1|14|TRBJ2-7
TGTGCCAGCAGTTACGACAGGGGCTCCTACGAGCAGTACTTC
CASSYDRGSYEQYF